Described below is a single T cell receptor beta chain sequence and its context. The antigen is unknown. After CD25, CD56 and CD294 bead selections, the flow-through was collected as Th1 cells. T cell subsets were isolated with antibody-coated magnetic beads. These data come from a study of relationships among human T cell subsets. From mRNA, alpha and beta CDR3 regions were amplified using semiquantitative ARM-PCR. In ARM-PCR, communal superprimers followed tagged nested gene-specific primers for exponential amplification. Exonuclease cleared nested primers, then first-round products were reamplified. TCRdb fed the multiplex PCR reads into MiXCR, producing one record per CDR3 protein. This sample yields 10,000 to 15,000 distinct CDR3 sequences, of which over 60% are seen a single time; roughly 27% belongs to the top ten. Study-level results: Across seven subsets, gene usage, CDR3 length and N-additions did not differ significantly.

This receptor was obtained from a man aged 40-55 years in good health. The specimen was CD4+ Th1 cells sorted from blood.

CDR3 bases: TGTGCCAGCAGTTTAGGAAGACTAGCGATGAACACCGGGGAGCTGTTTTTT. It is translated as CASSLGRLAMNTGELFF. This chain joins TRBV12-3 or TRBV12-4 and TRBJ2-2, with TRBD2 identical over 8 bases. The CDR3 contains 17 residues. The V gene end was trimmed by 1 base and the J gene end by 1 base; junction bases not matched to a gene: 5.